The clone carrying this T cell receptor beta chain showed up just a few times. Its target is not known. This specimen belongs to a study of siplizumab effects on memory and regulatory T cells. Whole-study results and caveats: The suppressive capacity of proliferating Tregs from siplizumab cultures remained unconfirmed.

The CDR3 consists of 15 residues. CDR1 and CDR2 from the germline V gene are LGHNA and YNFKEQ. Trimming removed 0 bases from V and 5 bases from J, with 13 bases in between. Assay used: immunoSEQ multiplex PCR; TCRdb lists only in-frame clones, some missing. The repertoire holds 45,000 to 50,000 clones, with 87% as singletons. The chain has TRBV4-2 and TRBJ1-1; D not resolved. Sequenced: naive CD8+ T cells sorted from blood. This sequence was found in a human donor in good health. CDR3 amino acids: CASSQEGGMGTEAFF. CDR3 sequence (DNA): TGTGCCAGCAGCCAAGAAGGTGGGATGGGAACTGAAGCTTTCTTT.